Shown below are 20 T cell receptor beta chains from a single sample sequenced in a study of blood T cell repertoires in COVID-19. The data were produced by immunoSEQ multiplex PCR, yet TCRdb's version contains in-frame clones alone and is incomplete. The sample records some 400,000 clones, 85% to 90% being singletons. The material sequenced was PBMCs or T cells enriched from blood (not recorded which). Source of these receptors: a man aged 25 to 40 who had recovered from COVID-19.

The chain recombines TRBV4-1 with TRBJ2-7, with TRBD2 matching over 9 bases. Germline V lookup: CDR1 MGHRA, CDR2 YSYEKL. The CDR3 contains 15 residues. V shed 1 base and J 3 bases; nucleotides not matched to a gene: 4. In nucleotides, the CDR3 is TGCGCCAGCAGCCAAGCGCTAGCGGGGATCTACGAGCAGTACTTC. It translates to CASSQALAGIYEQYF.

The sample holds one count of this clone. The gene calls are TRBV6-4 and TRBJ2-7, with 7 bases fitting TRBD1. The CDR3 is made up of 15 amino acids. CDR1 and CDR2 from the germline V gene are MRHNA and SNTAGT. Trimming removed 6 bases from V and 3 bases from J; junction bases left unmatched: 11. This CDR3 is CASSRDSSLVYEQYF. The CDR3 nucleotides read TGTGCCAGCAGCCGGGACAGTTCACTGGTCTACGAGCAGTACTTC.

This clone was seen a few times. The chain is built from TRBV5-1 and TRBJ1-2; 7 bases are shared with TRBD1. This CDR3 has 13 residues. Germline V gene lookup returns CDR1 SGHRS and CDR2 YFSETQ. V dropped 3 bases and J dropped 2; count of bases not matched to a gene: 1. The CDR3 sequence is CASSWTGNYGYTF. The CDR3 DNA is TGCGCCAGCAGCTGGACAGGCAACTATGGCTACACCTTC.

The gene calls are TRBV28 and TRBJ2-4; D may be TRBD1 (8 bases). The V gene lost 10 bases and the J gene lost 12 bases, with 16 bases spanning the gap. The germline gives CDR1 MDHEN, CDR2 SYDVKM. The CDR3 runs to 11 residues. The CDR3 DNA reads TGTGCCACTGAGGGGGGGACAGGTCAGTACTTC. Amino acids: CATEGGTGQYF.

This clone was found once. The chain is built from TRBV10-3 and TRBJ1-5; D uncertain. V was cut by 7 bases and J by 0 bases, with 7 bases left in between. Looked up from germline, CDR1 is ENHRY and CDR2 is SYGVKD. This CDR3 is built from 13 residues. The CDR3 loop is CAINEGSNQPQHF. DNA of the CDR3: TGTGCCATCAACGAGGGTAGCAATCAGCCCCAGCATTTT.

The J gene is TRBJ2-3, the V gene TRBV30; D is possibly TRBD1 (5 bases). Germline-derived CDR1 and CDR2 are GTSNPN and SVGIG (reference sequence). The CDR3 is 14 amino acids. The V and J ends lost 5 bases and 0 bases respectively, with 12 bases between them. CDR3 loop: CAWDPGWSTDTQYF. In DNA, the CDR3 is TGTGCCTGGGATCCAGGGTGGAGCACAGATACGCAGTATTTT.

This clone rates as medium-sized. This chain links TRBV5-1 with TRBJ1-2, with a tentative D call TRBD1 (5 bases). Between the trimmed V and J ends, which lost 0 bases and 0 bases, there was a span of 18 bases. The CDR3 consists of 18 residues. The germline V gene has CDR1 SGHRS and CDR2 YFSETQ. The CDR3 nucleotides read TGCGCCAGCAGCTTGGCATGGGGCTTCCCGAATTCTAACTATGGCTACACCTTC. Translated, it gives CASSLAWGFPNSNYGYTF.

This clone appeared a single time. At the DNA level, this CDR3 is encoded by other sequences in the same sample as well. CDR3 DNA: TGTGCCAGTAGTAGACAGGGAAATCAGCCCCAGCATTTT. Translating it yields CASSRQGNQPQHF. The chain combines TRBV19 with TRBJ1-5; TRBD1 matches 7 bases. Germline V gene lookup returns CDR1 LNHDA and CDR2 SQIVND (reference sequence). This CDR3 contains 13 residues. The V gene end was trimmed by 4 bases and the J gene end by 4 bases; junction bases not matched to a gene: 1.

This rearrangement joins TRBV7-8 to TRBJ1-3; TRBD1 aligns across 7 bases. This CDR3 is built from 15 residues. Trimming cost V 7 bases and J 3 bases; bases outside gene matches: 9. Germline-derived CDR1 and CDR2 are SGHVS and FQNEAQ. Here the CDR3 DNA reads TGTGCCAGCACCAGGGGGGAGCAGGATGGAAACACCATATATTTT. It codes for CASTRGEQDGNTIYF.

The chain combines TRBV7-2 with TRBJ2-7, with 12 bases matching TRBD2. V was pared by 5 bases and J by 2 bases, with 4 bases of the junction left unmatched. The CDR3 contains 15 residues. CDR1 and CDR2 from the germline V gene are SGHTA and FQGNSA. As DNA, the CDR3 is TGTGCCAGCAGCCCGGCTAGCGGGAGGGCCTACGAGCAGTACTTC. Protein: CASSPASGRAYEQYF.

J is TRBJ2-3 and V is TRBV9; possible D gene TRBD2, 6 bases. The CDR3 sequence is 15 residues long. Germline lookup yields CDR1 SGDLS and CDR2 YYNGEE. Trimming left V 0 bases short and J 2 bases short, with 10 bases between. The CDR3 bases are TGTGCCAGCAGCGTAGTTGCGGGACCCACAGATACGCAGTATTTT. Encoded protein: CASSVVAGPTDTQYF.

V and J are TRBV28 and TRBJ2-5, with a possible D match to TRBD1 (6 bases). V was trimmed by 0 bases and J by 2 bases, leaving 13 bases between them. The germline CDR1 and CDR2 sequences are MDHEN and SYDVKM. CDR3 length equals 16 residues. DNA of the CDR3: TGTGCCAGCAGTTTATGGAAAACAGGGACACAAGAGACCCAGTACTTC. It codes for CASSLWKTGTQETQYF. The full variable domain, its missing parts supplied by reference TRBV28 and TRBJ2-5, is DVKVTQSSRYLVKRTGEKVFLECVQDMDHENMFWYRQDPGLGLRLIYFSYDVKMKEKGDIPEGYSVSREKKERFSLILESASTNQTSMYLCASSLWKTGTQETQYFGPGTRLLVL.

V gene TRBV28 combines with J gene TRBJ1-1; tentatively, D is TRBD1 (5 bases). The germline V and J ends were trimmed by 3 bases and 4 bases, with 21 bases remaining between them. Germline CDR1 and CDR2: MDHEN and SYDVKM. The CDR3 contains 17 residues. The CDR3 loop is CASSFSYSTDSSTEAFF. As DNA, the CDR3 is TGTGCCAGCAGTTTTTCCTACTCGACAGACTCTAGCACTGAAGCTTTCTTT.

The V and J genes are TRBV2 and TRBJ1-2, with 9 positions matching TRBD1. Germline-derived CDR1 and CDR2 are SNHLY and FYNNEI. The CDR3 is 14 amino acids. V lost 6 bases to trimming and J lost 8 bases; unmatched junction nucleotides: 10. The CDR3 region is CASRESGQGFGYTF. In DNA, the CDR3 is TGTGCCAGCAGGGAATCGGGACAGGGCTTCGGCTACACCTTC.

CDR3 nucleotide sequence: TGCGCCAGCAGTGATAATATTGGGACAGCTGAAGCTTTCTTT. Translating it yields CASSDNIGTAEAFF. This chain connects TRBV10-1 to TRBJ1-1, with 7 bases that match TRBD1. Trimming took 3 bases from V and 6 from J; bases not matched to a gene: 7. The CDR3 is 14 residues long. Per germline, CDR1 WNHNN and CDR2 SYGVQD (reference sequence).

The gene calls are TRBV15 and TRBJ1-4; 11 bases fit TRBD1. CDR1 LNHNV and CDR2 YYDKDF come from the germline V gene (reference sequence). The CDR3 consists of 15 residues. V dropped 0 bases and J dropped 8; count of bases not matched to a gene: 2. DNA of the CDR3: TGTGCCACCAGCAGAGATGGGACAGGGGGAGAAAAACTGTTTTTT. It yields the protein CATSRDGTGGEKLFF.

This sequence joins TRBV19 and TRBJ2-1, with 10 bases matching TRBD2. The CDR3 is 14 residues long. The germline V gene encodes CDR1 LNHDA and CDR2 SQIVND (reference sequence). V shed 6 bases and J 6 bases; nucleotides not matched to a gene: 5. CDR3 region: CASSWTSGGNEQFF. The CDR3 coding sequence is TGTGCCAGTAGCTGGACTAGCGGAGGCAATGAGCAGTTCTTC.

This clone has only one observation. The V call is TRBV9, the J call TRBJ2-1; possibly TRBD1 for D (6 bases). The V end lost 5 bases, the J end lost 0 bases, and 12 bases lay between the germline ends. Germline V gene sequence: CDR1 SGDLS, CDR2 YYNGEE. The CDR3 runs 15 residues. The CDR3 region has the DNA TGTGCCAGCAGAGCAACAGGGTTCTCCTACAATGAGCAGTTCTTC. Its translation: CASRATGFSYNEQFF.

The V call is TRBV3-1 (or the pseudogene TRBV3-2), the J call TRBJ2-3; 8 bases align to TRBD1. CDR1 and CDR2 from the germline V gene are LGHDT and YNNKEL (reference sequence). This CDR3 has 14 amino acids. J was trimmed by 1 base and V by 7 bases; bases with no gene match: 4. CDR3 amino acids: CASTPGQGTDTQYF. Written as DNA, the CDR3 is TGTGCCAGCACCCCGGGACAGGGCACAGATACGCAGTATTTT.

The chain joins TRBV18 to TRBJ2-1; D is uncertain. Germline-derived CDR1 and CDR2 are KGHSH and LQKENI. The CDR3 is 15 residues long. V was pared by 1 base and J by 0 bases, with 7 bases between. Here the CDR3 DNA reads TGTGCCAGCTCACCACGCGGTAACTCCTACAATGAGCAGTTCTTC. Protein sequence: CASSPRGNSYNEQFF.